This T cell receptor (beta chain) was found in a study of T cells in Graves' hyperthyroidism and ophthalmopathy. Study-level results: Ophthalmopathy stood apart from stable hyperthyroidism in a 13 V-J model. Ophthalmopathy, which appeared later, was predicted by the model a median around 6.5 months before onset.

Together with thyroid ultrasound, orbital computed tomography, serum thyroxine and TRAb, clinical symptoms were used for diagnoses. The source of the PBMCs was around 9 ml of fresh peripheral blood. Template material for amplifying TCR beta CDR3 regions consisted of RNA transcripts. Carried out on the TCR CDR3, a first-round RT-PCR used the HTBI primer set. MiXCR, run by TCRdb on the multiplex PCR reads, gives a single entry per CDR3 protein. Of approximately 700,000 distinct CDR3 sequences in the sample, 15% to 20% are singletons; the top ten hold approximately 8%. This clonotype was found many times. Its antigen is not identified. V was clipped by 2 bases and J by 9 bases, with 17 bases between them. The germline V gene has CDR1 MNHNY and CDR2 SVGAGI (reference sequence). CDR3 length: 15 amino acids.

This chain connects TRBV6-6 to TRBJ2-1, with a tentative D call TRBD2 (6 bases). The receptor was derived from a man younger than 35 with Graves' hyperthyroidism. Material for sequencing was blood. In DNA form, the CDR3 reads TGTGCCAGCAGTTACATTCGGGCTAGCGTGGGTGAGCAGTTCTTC. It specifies CASSYIRASVGEQFF.